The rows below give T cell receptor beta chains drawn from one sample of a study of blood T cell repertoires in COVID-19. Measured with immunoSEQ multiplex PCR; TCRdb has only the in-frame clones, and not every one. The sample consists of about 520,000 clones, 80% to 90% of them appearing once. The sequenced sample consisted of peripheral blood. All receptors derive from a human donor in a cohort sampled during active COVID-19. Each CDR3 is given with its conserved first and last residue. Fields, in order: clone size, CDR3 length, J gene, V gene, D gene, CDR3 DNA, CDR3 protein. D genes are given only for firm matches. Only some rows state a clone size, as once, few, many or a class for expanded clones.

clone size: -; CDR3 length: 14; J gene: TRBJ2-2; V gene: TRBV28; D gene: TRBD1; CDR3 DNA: TGTGCCAGCAGGCCGACAGGGGTCACCGGGGAGCTGTTTTTT; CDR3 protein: CASRPTGVTGELFF
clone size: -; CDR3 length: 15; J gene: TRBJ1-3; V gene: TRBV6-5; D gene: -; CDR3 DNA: TGTGCCAGCAGTTACTCGGCCCCTGGTGGAAACACCATATATTTT; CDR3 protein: CASSYSAPGGNTIYF
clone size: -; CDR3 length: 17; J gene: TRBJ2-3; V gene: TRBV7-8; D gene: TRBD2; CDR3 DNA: TGTGCCAGCAGCTTAGTCCGACTAGCGGGAGGCACAGATACGCAGTATTTT; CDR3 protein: CASSLVRLAGGTDTQYF
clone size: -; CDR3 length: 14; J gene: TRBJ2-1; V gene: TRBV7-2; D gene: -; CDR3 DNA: TGTGCCAGCAGCTTAGCGGTAGCCTACAATGAGCAGTTCTTC; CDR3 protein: CASSLAVAYNEQFF
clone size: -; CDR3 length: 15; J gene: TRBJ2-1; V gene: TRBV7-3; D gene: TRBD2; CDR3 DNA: TGTGCCAGCAGCTCCCATACGGGGTCTAGCGGGGAGCAGTTCTTC; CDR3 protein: CASSSHTGSSGEQFF
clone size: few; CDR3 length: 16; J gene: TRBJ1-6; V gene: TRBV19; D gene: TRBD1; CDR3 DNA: TGTGCCAGTAGTATACCTCAACAGGGGAGTAAATCACCCCTCCACTTT; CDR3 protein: CASSIPQQGSKSPLHF
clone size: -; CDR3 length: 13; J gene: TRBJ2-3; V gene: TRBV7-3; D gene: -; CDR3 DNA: TGTGCCAGCAGCCGGGACACCACAGATACGCAGTATTTT; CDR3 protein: CASSRDTTDTQYF
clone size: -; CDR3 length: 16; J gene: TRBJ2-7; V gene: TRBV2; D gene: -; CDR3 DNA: TGTGCCAGCAGTGAAGCGGCAGGTAGCGGCTCCTACGAGCAGTACTTC; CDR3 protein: CASSEAAGSGSYEQYF
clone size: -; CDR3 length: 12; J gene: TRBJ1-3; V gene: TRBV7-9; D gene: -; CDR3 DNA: TGTGCCAGCAGCTTGGAGACGGACACCATATATTTT; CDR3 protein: CASSLETDTIYF
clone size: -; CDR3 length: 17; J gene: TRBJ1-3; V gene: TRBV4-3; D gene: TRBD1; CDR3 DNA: TGCGCCAGCAGCCAAGGGATGAGGGGGCTCTCTGGAAACACCATATATTTT; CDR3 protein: CASSQGMRGLSGNTIYF
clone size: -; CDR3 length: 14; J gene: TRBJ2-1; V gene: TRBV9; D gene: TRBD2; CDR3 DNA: TGTGCCAGCTCGAGCGGGAGCTCCTACAATGAGCAGTTCTTC; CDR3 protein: CASSSGSSYNEQFF
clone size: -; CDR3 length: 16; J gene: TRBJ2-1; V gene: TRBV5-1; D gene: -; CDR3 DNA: TGCGCCAGCAGCTTGGTATTGGGCACTGACTACAATGAGCAGTTCTTC; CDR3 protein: CASSLVLGTDYNEQFF
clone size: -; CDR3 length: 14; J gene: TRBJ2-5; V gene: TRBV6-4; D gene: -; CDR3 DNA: TGTGCCAGCAGTGAGAGGTCTTTCGGGGAGACCCAGTACTTC; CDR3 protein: CASSERSFGETQYF
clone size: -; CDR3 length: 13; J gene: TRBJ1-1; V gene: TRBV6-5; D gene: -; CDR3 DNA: TGTGCCAGCAGTCGGACATCCAACACTGAAGCTTTCTTT; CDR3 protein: CASSRTSNTEAFF
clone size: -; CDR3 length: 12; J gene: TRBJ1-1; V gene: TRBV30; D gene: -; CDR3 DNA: TGTGCCTGGAGTCGCAGGAACACTGAAGCTTTCTTT; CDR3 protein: CAWSRRNTEAFF
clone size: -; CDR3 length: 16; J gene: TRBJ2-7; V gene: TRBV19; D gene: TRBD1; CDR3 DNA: TGTGCCAGTAGTATGAATCGGGACAGGGCCTCCTACGAGCAGTACTTC; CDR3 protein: CASSMNRDRASYEQYF
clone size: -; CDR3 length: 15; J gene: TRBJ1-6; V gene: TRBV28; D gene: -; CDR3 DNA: TGTGCCAGCAGACAAACCGGGACCTATAATTCACCCCTCCACTTT; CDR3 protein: CASRQTGTYNSPLHF
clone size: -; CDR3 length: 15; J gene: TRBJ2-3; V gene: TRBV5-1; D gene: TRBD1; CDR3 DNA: TGCGCCAGCAGCTTAGAGGGGGCTAGCACAGATACGCAGTATTTT; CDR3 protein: CASSLEGASTDTQYF
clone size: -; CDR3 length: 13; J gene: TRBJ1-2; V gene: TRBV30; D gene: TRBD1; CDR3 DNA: TGTGCCTGGAAACAGGGGAGTTTGGATGGCTACACCTTC; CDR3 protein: CAWKQGSLDGYTF
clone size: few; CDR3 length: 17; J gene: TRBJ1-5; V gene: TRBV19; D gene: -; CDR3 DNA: TGTGCCAGTAGTATTCGGTCCCTCAGGGGAAGCAATCAGCCCCAGCATTTT; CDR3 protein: CASSIRSLRGSNQPQHF
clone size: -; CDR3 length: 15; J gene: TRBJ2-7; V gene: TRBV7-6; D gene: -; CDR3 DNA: TGTGCCAGCAGCGTATTGACCCTCTCCGAGGGAGAGCAGTACTTC; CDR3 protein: CASSVLTLSEGEQYF
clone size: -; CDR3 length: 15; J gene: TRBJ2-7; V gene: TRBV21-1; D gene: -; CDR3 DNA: TGTGCCAGCAGCCCACCCCCTCTTGGGGCCGGCGAGCAGTACTTC; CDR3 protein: CASSPPPLGAGEQYF
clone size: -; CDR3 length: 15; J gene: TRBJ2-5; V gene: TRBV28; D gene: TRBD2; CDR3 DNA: TGTGCCAGCAGTCCTAGCGGGAGGGCCGGGGAGACCCAGTACTTC; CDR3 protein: CASSPSGRAGETQYF
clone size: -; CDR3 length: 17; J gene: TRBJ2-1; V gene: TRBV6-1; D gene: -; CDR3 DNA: TGTGCCAGCAGTGAAGTCCTTCTCGGGAGTTTCTACAATGAGCAGTTCTTC; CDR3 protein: CASSEVLLGSFYNEQFF
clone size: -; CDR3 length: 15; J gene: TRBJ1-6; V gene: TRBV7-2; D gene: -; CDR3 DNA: TGTGCCAGCAGGTTACAACCGTCCGGTGGTTCACCCCTCCACTTT; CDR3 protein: CASRLQPSGGSPLHF
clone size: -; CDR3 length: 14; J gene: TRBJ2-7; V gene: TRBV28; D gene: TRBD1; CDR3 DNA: TGTGCCAGCTGGCGGACAGGGGGCGGGTACGAGCAGTACTTC; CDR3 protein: CASWRTGGGYEQYF
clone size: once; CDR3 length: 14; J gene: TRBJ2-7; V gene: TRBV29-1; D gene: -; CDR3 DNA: TGCAGCGTTGCCCTCCCAGGGGACCATTACGAGCAGTACTTC; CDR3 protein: CSVALPGDHYEQYF
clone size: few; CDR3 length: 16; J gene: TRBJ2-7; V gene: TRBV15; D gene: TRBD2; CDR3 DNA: TGTGCCACCAGCAGCAAAACTTTTAGCGGGAACCACGAGCAGTACTTC; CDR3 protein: CATSSKTFSGNHEQYF
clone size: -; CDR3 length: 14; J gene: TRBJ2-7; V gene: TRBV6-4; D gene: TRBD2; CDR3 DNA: TGTGCCAGCAGTGGCGGACTAGCAACCTACGAGCAGTACTTC; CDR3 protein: CASSGGLATYEQYF
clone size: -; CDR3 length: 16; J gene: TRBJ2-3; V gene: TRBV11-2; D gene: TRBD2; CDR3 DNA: TGTGCCAGCAGCTGGGATTTAGCGGGAGGCACAGATACGCAGTATTTT; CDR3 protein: CASSWDLAGGTDTQYF
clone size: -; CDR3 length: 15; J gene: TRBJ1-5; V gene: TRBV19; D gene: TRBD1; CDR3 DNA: TGTGCCAGTAGTATCGTCAGGGGGGACTCTTCGCCCCAGCATTTT; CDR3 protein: CASSIVRGDSSPQHF
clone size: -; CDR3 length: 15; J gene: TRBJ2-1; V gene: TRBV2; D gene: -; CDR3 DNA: TGTGCCAGCAGGATAACAGGGATCCGATACAATGAGCAGTTCTTC; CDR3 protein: CASRITGIRYNEQFF
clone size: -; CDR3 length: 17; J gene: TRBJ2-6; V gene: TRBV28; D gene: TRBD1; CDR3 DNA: TGTGCCACCATCAAGCCGGGACAGGGGACTGGGGCCAACGTCCTGACTTTC; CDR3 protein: CATIKPGQGTGANVLTF
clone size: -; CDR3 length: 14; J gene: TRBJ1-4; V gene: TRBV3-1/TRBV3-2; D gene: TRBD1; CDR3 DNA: TGTGCCAGCAGCCCCCGGACAGGGTCAGGAAAACTGTTTTTT; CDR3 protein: CASSPRTGSGKLFF
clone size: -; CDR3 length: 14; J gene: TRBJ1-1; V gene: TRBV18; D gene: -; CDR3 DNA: TGTGCCAGCTCACCAAGTAACTCCAGGGCTGAAGCTTTCTTT; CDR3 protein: CASSPSNSRAEAFF
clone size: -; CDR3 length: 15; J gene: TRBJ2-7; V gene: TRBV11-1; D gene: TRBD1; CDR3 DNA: TGTGCCAGCAGCCAAGTGGGACAGGGGTACTACGAGCAGTACTTC; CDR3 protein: CASSQVGQGYYEQYF
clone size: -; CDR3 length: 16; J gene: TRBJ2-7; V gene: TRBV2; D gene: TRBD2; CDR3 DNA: TGTGCCAGCAGTAAGGAGGGTGGCGGGAGCTCCTACGAGCAGTACTTC; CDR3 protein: CASSKEGGGSSYEQYF
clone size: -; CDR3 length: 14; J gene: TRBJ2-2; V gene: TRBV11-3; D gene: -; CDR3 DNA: TGTGCCAGCAGCTTAGGACAGAACACCGGGGAGCTGTTTTTT; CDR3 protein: CASSLGQNTGELFF
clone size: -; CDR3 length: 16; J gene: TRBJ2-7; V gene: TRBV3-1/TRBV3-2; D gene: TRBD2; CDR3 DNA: TGTGCCAGCAGCCAAACGCTGCGGGAGGCCCACTACGAGCAGTACTTC; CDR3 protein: CASSQTLREAHYEQYF
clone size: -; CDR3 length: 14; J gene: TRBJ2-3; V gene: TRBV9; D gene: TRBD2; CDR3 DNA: TGTGCCAGCAGCGTCCGGGAGGGCCCCGTTACGCAGTATTTT; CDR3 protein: CASSVREGPVTQYF
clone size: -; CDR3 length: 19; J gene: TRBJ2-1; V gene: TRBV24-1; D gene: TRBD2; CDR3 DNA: TGTGCCACCAGTGATCCTACCATCGTTAGAGCGGGAGGGAGGTATGAGCAGTTCTTC; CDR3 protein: CATSDPTIVRAGGRYEQFF
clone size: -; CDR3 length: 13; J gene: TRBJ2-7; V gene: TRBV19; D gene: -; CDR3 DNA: TGTGCCAGTAGTAATCCAGTATCCTACGAGCAGTACTTC; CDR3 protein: CASSNPVSYEQYF
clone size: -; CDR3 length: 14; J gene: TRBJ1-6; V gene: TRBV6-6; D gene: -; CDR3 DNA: TGTGCCAGCAGTTACTACGGGGTGGATTCACCCCTCCACTTT; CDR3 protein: CASSYYGVDSPLHF
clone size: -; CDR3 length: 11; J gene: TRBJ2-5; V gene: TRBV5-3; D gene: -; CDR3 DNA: TGTGCCAGAAGCTTGGCTCCTCCCCAGTACTTC; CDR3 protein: CARSLAPPQYF
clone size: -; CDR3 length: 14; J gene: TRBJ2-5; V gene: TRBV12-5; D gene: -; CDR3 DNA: TGTGCTAGTGGTTTCGCCGAGGGAGCGGAGACCCAGTACTTC; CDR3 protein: CASGFAEGAETQYF